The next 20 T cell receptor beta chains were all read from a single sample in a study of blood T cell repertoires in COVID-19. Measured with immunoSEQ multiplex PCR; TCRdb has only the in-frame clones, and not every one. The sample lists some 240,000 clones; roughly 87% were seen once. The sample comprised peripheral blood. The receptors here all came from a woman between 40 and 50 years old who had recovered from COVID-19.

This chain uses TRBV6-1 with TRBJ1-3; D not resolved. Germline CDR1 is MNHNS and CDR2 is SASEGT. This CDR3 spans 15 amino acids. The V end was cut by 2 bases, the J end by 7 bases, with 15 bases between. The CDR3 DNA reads TGTGCCAGCAGTGAACTTGGAGCTTTTAGGAACACCATATATTTT. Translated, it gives CASSELGAFRNTIYF.

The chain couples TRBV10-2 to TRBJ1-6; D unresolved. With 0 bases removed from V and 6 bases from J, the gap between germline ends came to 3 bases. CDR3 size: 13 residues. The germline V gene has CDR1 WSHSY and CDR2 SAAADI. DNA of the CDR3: TGCGCCAGCAGTGAGTCCAGTAATTCACCCCTCCACTTT. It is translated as CASSESSNSPLHF.

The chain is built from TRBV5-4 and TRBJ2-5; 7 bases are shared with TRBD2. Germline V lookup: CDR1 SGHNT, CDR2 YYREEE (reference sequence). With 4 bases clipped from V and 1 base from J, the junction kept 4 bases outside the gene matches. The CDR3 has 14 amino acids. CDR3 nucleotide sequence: TGTGCCAGCAGCATAGCGGGCCTCCAAGAGACCCAGTACTTC. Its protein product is CASSIAGLQETQYF.

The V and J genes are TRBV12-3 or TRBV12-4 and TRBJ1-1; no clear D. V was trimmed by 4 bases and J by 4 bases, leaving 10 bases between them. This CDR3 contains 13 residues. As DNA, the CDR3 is TGTGCCAGCAGTTCCCAGGTCCTCACTGAAGCTTTCTTT. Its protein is CASSSQVLTEAFF.

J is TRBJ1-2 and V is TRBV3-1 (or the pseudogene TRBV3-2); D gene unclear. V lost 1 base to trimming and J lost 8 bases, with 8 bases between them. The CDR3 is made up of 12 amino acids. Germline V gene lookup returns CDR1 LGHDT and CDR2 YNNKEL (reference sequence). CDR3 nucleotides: TGTGCCAGCAGCCAAGTTGGGAGAGGCTACACCTTC. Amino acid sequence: CASSQVGRGYTF.

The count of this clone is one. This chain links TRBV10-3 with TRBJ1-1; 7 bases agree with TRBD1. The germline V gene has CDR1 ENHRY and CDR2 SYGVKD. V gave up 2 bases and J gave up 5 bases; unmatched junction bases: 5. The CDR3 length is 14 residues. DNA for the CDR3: TGTGCCATCAGTGAGGGACAGGCGCAGACTGAAGCTTTCTTT. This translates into CAISEGQAQTEAFF.

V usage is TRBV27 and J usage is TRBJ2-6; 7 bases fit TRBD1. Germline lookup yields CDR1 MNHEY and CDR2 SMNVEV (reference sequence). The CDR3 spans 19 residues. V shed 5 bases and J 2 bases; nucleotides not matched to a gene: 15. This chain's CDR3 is CASSPRGGRGPTGANVLTF. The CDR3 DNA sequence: TGTGCCAGCAGTCCAAGAGGTGGTAGGGGGCCTACTGGGGCCAACGTCCTGACTTTC.

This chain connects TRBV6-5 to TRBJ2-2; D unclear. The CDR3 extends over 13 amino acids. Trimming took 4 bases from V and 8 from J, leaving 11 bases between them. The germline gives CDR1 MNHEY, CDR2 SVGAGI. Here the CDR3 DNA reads TGTGCCAGCAGTTTAAATACAGCAGGGGAGCTGTTTTTT. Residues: CASSLNTAGELFF.

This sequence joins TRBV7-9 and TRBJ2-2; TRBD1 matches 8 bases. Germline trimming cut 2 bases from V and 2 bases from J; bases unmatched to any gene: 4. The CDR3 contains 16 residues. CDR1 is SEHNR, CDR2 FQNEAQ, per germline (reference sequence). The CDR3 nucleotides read TGTGCCAGCAGCTTATTTGACAGGGGTAACACCGGGGAGCTGTTTTTT. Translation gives CASSLFDRGNTGELFF.

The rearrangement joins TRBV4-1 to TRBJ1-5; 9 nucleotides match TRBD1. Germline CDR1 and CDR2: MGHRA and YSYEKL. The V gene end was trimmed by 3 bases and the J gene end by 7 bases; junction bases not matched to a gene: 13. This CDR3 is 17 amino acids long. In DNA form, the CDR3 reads TGCGCCAGCAGCCATCTATGGACAGGGGCTACGGAGCAGCCCCAGCATTTT. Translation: CASSHLWTGATEQPQHF.

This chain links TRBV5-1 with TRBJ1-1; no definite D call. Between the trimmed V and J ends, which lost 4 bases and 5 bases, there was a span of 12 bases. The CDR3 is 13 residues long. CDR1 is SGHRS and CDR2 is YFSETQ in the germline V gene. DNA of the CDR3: TGCGCCAGCAGCCCAAGGACGGGGACTGAAGCTTTCTTT. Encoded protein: CASSPRTGTEAFF. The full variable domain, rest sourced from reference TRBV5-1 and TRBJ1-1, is KAGVTQTPRYLIKTRGQQVTLSCSPISGHRSVSWYQQTPGQGLQFLFEYFSETQRNKGNFPGRFSGRQFSNSRSEMNVSTLELGDSALYLCASSPRTGTEAFFGQGTRLTVV.

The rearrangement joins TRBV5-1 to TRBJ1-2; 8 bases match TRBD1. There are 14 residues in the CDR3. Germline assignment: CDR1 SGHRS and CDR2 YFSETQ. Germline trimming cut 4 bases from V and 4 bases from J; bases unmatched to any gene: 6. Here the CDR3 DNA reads TGCGCCAGCAGCGGGTGGGGGACAGGCTATGGCTACACCTTC. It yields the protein CASSGWGTGYGYTF.

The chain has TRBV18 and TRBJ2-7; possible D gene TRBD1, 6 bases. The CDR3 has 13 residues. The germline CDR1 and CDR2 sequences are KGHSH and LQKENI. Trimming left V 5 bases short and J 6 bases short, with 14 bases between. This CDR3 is CASSFLQGSEQYF. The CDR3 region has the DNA TGTGCCAGCTCATTCTTACAGGGTTCCGAGCAGTACTTC.

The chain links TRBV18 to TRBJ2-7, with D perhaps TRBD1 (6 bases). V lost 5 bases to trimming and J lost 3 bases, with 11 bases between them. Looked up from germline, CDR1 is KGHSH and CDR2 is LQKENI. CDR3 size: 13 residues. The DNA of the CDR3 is TGTGCCAGCTCATCTACAGGGATCTACGAGCAGTACTTC. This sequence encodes CASSSTGIYEQYF.

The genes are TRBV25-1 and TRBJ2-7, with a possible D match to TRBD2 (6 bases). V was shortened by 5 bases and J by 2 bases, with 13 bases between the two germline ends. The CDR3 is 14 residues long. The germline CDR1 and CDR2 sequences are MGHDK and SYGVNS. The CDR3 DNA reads TGTGCCAGCAGTCTGGGGACTTTTACCTACGAGCAGTACTTC. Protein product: CASSLGTFTYEQYF.

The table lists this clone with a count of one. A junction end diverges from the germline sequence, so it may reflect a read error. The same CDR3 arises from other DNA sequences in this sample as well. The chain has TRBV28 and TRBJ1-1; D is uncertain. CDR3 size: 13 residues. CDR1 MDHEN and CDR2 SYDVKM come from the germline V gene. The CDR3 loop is CASSSGQNTEAFF. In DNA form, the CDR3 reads TGTGCTAGCAGTTCTGGCCAGAACACTGAAGCTTTCTTT. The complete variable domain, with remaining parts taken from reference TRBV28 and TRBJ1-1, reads DVKVTQSSRYLVKRTGEKVFLECVQDMDHENMFWYRQDPGLGLRLIYFSYDVKMKEKGDIPEGYSVSREKKERFSLILESASTNQTSMYLCASSSGQNTEAFFGQGTRLTVV.

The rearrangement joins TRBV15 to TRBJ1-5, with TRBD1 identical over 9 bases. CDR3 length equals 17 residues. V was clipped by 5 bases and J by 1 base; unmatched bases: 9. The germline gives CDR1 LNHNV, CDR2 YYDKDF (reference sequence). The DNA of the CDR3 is TGTGCCACCAGCGGAGGACAGGGGATGAGGAGCAATCAGCCCCAGCATTTT. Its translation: CATSGGQGMRSNQPQHF.

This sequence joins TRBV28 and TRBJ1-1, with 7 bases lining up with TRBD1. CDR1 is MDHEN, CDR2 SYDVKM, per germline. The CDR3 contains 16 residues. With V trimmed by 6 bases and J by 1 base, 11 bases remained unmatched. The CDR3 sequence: CASSTGVSIRNTEAFF. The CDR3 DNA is TGTGCCAGCAGCACAGGGGTTTCGATTAGGAACACTGAAGCTTTCTTT.

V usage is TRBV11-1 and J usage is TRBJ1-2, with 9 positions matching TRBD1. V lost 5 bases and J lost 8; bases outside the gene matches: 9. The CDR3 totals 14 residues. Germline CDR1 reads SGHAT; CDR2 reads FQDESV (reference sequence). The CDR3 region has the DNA TGTGCCAGCAGCCGGGGGACAGGGAAAACCGGCTACACCTTC. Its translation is CASSRGTGKTGYTF.

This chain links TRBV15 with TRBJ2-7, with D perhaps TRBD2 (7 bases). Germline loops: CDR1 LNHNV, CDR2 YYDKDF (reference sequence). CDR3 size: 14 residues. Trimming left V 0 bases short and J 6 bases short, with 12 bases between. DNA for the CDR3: TGTGCCACCAGCAGAGATCGGGGGGCCGGCGAGCAGTACGTC. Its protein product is CATSRDRGAGEQYV.